This is a list of T cell receptor beta chains from one sample in a study of blood T cell repertoires in COVID-19. Assay used: immunoSEQ multiplex PCR; TCRdb lists only in-frame clones, some missing. The sample yields roughly 28,000 clones, 89% seen once. The material sequenced was peripheral blood. Receptors originate from a human donor with acute or convalescent COVID-19. The donor label of this sample is uncertain. CDR3s include the opening cysteine and the closing phenylalanine or tryptophan. D genes are given only for firm matches. Rows give clone size only sometimes, using once, few, many, or a class for an expanded clone.

TRBJ2-1,TRBV28,NA,TRBD2,15,CASSFTGTSRYEQFF,TGTGCCAGCAGTTTTACGGGGACTAGTCGTTATGAGCAGTTCTTC
TRBJ2-1,TRBV6-5,NA,NA,16,CASSYFPPPRGNEQFF,TGTGCCAGCAGTTACTTCCCTCCTCCCCGAGGGAATGAGCAGTTCTTC
TRBJ2-7,TRBV11-2,NA,TRBD1,16,CASSPTMTGNSYEQYF,TGTGCCAGCAGCCCTACCATGACAGGGAACTCCTACGAGCAGTACTTC
TRBJ2-7,TRBV14,NA,TRBD2,15,CASSQERAGVREQYF,TGTGCCAGCAGCCAAGAAAGAGCGGGAGTGCGGGAGCAGTACTTC
TRBJ2-2,TRBV5-4,NA,TRBD2,15,CASSLESGVAGELFF,TGTGCCAGCAGCTTGGAGAGCGGGGTGGCCGGGGAGCTGTTTTTT
TRBJ1-6,TRBV19,NA,NA,15,CASSIVRQGNSPLHF,TGTGCCAGTAGTATAGTGAGGCAGGGGAATTCACCCCTCCACTTT
TRBJ1-6,TRBV6-5,NA,TRBD1,16,CASSYRTGVGNSPLHF,TGTGCCAGCAGTTACCGAACAGGGGTCGGCAATTCACCCCTCCACTTT
TRBJ2-7,TRBV3-1/TRBV3-2,NA,NA,14,CASSQALISYEQYF,TGTGCCAGCAGCCAAGCCCTTATCTCCTACGAGCAGTACTTC
TRBJ2-1,TRBV5-1,NA,TRBD1,17,CASSLGLRDRGTNEQFF,TGCGCCAGCAGCTTGGGGCTGCGGGACAGGGGAACAAATGAGCAGTTCTTC
TRBJ2-2,TRBV2,NA,NA,15,CARGGGTPRTGELFF,TGTGCCAGGGGCGGGGGCACCCCCCGCACCGGGGAGCTGTTTTTT
TRBJ2-5,TRBV5-4,few,NA,14,CASSTPSREETQYF,TGTGCCAGCAGTACTCCTAGCCGCGAAGAGACCCAGTACTTC
TRBJ2-1,TRBV7-3,NA,TRBD2,14,CASSSPAGDNEQFF,TGTGCCAGCAGCTCGCCCGCGGGGGACAATGAGCAGTTCTTC
TRBJ2-2,TRBV29-1,NA,TRBD2,14,CSVGSKGLTGELFF,TGCAGCGTGGGGAGTAAGGGACTAACCGGGGAGCTGTTTTTT
TRBJ2-4,TRBV28,NA,TRBD1,13,CASGGQTKNIQYF,TGTGCCAGCGGGGGACAGACCAAAAACATTCAGTACTTC
TRBJ2-1,TRBV9,NA,NA,15,CASSFGGTPYNEQFF,TGTGCCAGCAGCTTCGGGGGGACACCCTACAATGAGCAGTTCTTC
TRBJ2-1,TRBV27,NA,TRBD2,17,CASSLSTSGFTYNEQFF,TGTGCCAGCAGTTTATCGACTAGCGGGTTTACCTACAATGAGCAGTTCTTC
TRBJ2-5,TRBV4-1,few,NA,17,CASSQESTGGPQETQYF,TGCGCCAGCAGCCAAGAGTCCACGGGGGGCCCCCAAGAGACCCAGTACTTC
TRBJ2-1,TRBV18,NA,TRBD2,14,CASSPPTSGGQQFF,TGTGCCAGCTCACCACCAACTAGCGGGGGGCAGCAGTTCTTC
TRBJ2-3,TRBV19,NA,TRBD2,17,CASSRTSGGASTDTQYF,TGTGCCAGTAGTAGGACTAGCGGGGGGGCCAGCACAGATACGCAGTATTTT
TRBJ2-3,TRBV19,NA,NA,15,CASSIDQVATDTQYF,TGTGCCAGTAGTATAGATCAGGTCGCCACAGATACGCAGTATTTT
TRBJ2-5,TRBV18,NA,NA,14,CASSPGTGQETQYF,TGTGCCAGCTCACCAGGTACAGGCCAAGAGACCCAGTACTTC
TRBJ2-7,TRBV30,NA,NA,15,CAWSRLGGTTGEQYF,TGTGCCTGGAGTAGGCTCGGAGGAACAACGGGCGAGCAGTACTTC
TRBJ1-4,TRBV6-2/TRBV6-3,NA,NA,12,CASSNPNEKLFF,TGTGCCAGCAGTAATCCGAATGAAAAACTGTTTTTT
TRBJ1-6,TRBV28,once,NA,14,CASTPAGAKSPLHF,TGTGCCAGCACCCCTGCGGGGGCGAAGTCACCCCTCCACTTT
TRBJ2-1,TRBV5-1,NA,NA,14,CASKVRTANNEQFF,TGCGCCAGCAAAGTGAGGACAGCTAACAATGAGCAGTTCTTC
TRBJ2-1,TRBV6-5,NA,NA,13,CASNFGLGNEQFF,TGTGCCAGCAACTTCGGTCTCGGCAATGAGCAGTTCTTC
TRBJ2-1,TRBV28,NA,NA,14,CASSLSGGDNEQFF,TGTGCCAGCAGTTTATCGGGGGGCGACAATGAGCAGTTCTTC
TRBJ2-1,TRBV29-1,NA,NA,12,CSVVLDSREQFF,TGCAGCGTTGTACTAGATTCCCGTGAGCAGTTCTTC
TRBJ2-2,TRBV19,NA,NA,14,CASSIGGSTGELFF,TGTGCCAGTAGTATAGGGGGCAGCACCGGGGAGCTGTTTTTT
TRBJ2-1,TRBV27,NA,TRBD2,15,CASRKTSGVYNEQFF,TGTGCCAGCAGGAAAACTAGCGGCGTATACAATGAGCAGTTCTTC
TRBJ2-1,TRBV10-1,NA,NA,15,CASSSRNGGNNEQFF,TGCGCCAGCAGTTCCCGGAATGGCGGGAACAATGAGCAGTTCTTC
TRBJ2-7,TRBV30,NA,NA,20,CAWSVSEGMARGRNLYEQYF,TGTGCCTGGAGTGTATCGGAGGGAATGGCCAGGGGGAGGAATCTCTACGAGCAGTACTTC
TRBJ1-2,TRBV5-1,once,NA,13,CASSLEVGGGYTF,TGCGCCAGCAGCTTGGAAGTGGGGGGTGGCTACACCTTC
TRBJ2-5,TRBV5-8,NA,TRBD1,16,CASSLAGTGVRETQYF,TGTGCCAGCAGCTTGGCGGGGACAGGGGTCCGGGAGACCCAGTACTTC
TRBJ1-1,TRBV6-5,NA,NA,15,CASSSTKGANTEAFF,TGTGCCAGCAGTTCAACAAAAGGGGCGAACACTGAAGCTTTCTTT
TRBJ2-7,TRBV28,NA,TRBD2,15,CASTSPGLAGREQYF,TGTGCCAGCACCTCCCCGGGACTAGCGGGACGCGAGCAGTACTTC
TRBJ2-2,TRBV21-1,NA,NA,19,CASSSEKDRVRRDTGELFF,TGTGCCAGCAGCTCTGAGAAGGACAGGGTAAGGAGGGACACCGGGGAGCTGTTTTTT
TRBJ2-1,TRBV12-5,once,NA,15,CASGLPGGVSNEQFF,TGTGCTAGTGGTTTGCCGGGCGGGGTTTCGAATGAGCAGTTCTTC
TRBJ1-2,TRBV2,NA,NA,11,CASRENYGYTF,TGTGCCAGCAGAGAGAACTATGGCTACACCTTC
TRBJ2-3,TRBV30,NA,TRBD2,12,CAWNAGVDTQYF,TGTGCCTGGAATGCGGGGGTAGATACGCAGTATTTT
TRBJ2-1,TRBV7-9,NA,NA,14,CASSHGLHWNEQFF,TGTGCCAGCAGCCACGGACTCCATTGGAATGAGCAGTTCTTC
TRBJ1-5,TRBV3-1/TRBV3-2,NA,NA,13,CASSQTGYKPQHF,TGTGCCAGCAGCCAAACAGGGTATAAGCCCCAGCATTTT
TRBJ1-4,TRBV4-2,NA,TRBD1,13,CASSRTGYEKLFF,TGTGCCAGCAGCCGGACAGGGTATGAAAAACTGTTTTTT
TRBJ1-1,TRBV5-1,NA,NA,13,CASREFMNTEAFF,TGCGCCAGCAGGGAGTTCATGAACACTGAAGCTTTCTTT
TRBJ2-4,TRBV11-2,NA,TRBD1,13,CASRGQAKNIQYF,TGTGCCAGTAGGGGGCAGGCCAAAAACATTCAGTACTTC
TRBJ2-7,TRBV10-3,NA,TRBD2,16,CAISVGTSGGAYEQYF,TGTGCCATCAGTGTGGGGACTAGCGGGGGGGCTTACGAGCAGTACTTC
TRBJ1-3,TRBV29-1,NA,NA,13,CSVADSRGNTIYF,TGCAGCGTTGCCGACAGTCGGGGAAACACCATATATTTT
TRBJ2-5,TRBV9,NA,NA,13,CASSVGQIETQYF,TGTGCCAGCAGCGTAGGGCAGATAGAGACCCAGTACTTC
TRBJ1-5,TRBV19,NA,NA,13,CASSQGSNQPQHF,TGTGCCAGTAGTCAGGGCTCGAATCAGCCCCAGCATTTT
TRBJ2-2,TRBV6-8,once,NA,16,CASSYHRLMCTGELFF,TGTGCCAGCAGTTACCATAGACTCATGTGCACCGGGGAGCTGTTTTTT